The 16 T cell receptor beta chains in this list originate from one sample, sequenced in a study of blood T cell repertoires in COVID-19. Some clones are missing from TCRdb's copy, which holds only in-frame ones; the method was immunoSEQ multiplex PCR. The table includes approximately 220,000 clones, about 83% detected once. Sequenced: peripheral blood. The receptors come from a woman in her thirties or forties with active or convalescent COVID-19.

The rearrangement joins TRBV11-2 to TRBJ1-2; 8 bases align to TRBD1. The CDR3 length is 17 residues. CDR1 is SGHAT and CDR2 is FQNNGV in the germline V gene. Losses at the gene ends were 5 bases for V and 1 base for J; bases not matched to a gene: 12. CDR3 sequence (DNA): TGTGCCAGCAGCCCTTTCAGGGGGCGCAGCCGTAACTATGGCTACACCTTC. Encoded protein: CASSPFRGRSRNYGYTF. Full variable domain (outside the CDR3, taken from reference TRBV11-2 and TRBJ1-2): EAGVAQSPRYKIIEKRQSVAFWCNPISGHATLYWYQQILGQGPKLLIQFQNNGVVDDSQLPKDRFSAERLKGVDSTLKIQPAKLEDSAVYLCASSPFRGRSRNYGYTFGSGTRLTVV.

The rearrangement uses TRBV7-6 and TRBJ1-1; the D is unclear. The length of the CDR3 is 14 residues. The germline V and J ends were trimmed by 5 bases and 6 bases, with 16 bases remaining between them. In germline, CDR1 is SGHVS, CDR2 FNYEAQ. The chain's CDR3 is CASSTPGVAAEAFF. CDR3 DNA sequence: TGTGCCAGCAGCACTCCGGGAGTAGCGGCTGAAGCTTTCTTT.

The chain combines TRBV7-9 with TRBJ1-1, with D unresolved. Germline CDR1 reads SEHNR; CDR2 reads FQNEAQ (reference sequence). Trimming left V 5 bases short and J 4 bases short, with 8 bases between. The length of the CDR3 is 12 residues. The CDR3 region is CASSPGGTEAFF. The CDR3 nucleotides read TGTGCCAGCAGCCCGGGAGGCACTGAAGCTTTCTTT.

This sequence joins TRBV20-1 and TRBJ2-7; D may be TRBD2 (6 bases). The CDR3 totals 16 residues. Germline-derived CDR1 and CDR2 are DFQATT and SNEGSKA (reference sequence). V was pared by 3 bases and J by 3 bases, with 21 bases between. The DNA for the CDR3 is TGCAGTGCTAGTGAGGTGGCTAGCGTTATATTCTACGAGCAGTACTTC. Protein: CSASEVASVIFYEQYF.

The rearrangement joins TRBV24-1 to TRBJ2-3; D is possibly TRBD2 (5 bases). CDR1 and CDR2 from the germline V gene are KGHDR and SFDVKD. The length of the CDR3 is 15 residues. V lost 4 bases to trimming and J lost 1 base, with 11 bases between them. The CDR3 here is CATSEHSGRTDTQYF. The DNA for the CDR3 is TGTGCCACCAGTGAGCACAGCGGCCGCACAGATACGCAGTATTTT.

The V call is TRBV7-2, the J call TRBJ2-7, with 7 bases lining up with TRBD2. There are 14 residues in the CDR3. The germline CDR1 and CDR2 sequences are SGHTA and FQGNSA. V was clipped by 3 bases and J by 2 bases; unmatched bases: 4. DNA of the CDR3: TGTGCCAGCAGCTTCCAGCGGGGCACCTACGAGCAGTACTTC. It yields the protein CASSFQRGTYEQYF.

The chain combines TRBV18 with TRBJ1-1; the D gene is possibly TRBD1 (6 bases). The ends were cut back, 5 bases at V and 1 base at J, with 11 bases in the middle. CDR3 size: 14 residues. Per germline, CDR1 KGHSH and CDR2 LQKENI. CDR3 sequence (DNA): TGTGCCAGCTCATCAAACAGGGAGAACACTGAAGCTTTCTTT. Protein product: CASSSNRENTEAFF. Full variable domain (outside the CDR3, taken from reference TRBV18 and TRBJ1-1): NAGVMQNPRHLVRRRGQEARLRCSPMKGHSHVYWYRQLPEEGLKFMVYLQKENIIDESGMPKERFSAEFPKEGPSILRIQQVVRGDSAAYFCASSSNRENTEAFFGQGTRLTVV.

V and J are TRBV6-6 and TRBJ2-5; unclear D gene. This CDR3 contains 12 residues. V lost 5 bases and J lost 1, with 5 bases in between. Germline lookup yields CDR1 MNHNY and CDR2 SVGAGI (reference sequence). The CDR3 DNA is TGTGCCAGCAGTCTCAGCCAAGAGACCCAGTACTTC. It yields the protein CASSLSQETQYF.

The chain employs TRBV7-9 and TRBJ1-2; a possible D gene is TRBD1 (6 bases). V dropped 1 base and J dropped 4 bases, with 10 bases sitting between them. Germline V gene sequence: CDR1 SEHNR, CDR2 FQNEAQ (reference sequence). The CDR3 spans 14 residues. The CDR3 sequence is CASSLGQGIYGYTF. CDR3 in DNA: TGTGCCAGCAGCTTAGGGCAGGGGATCTATGGCTACACCTTC.

This chain connects TRBV5-6 to TRBJ2-5; perhaps TRBD1 as D (5 bases). The germline V gene has CDR1 SGHDT and CDR2 YYEEEE. Trimming cost V 4 bases and J 3 bases, with 10 bases left between them. The CDR3 is 13 residues long. The DNA of the CDR3 is TGTGCCAGCAGCCCAGGACACAAAGAGACCCAGTACTTC. It is translated as CASSPGHKETQYF.

V usage is TRBV28 and J usage is TRBJ2-7; 8 nucleotides align to TRBD2. V dropped 4 bases and J dropped 6; count of bases not matched to a gene: 11. The germline V gene encodes CDR1 MDHEN and CDR2 SYDVKM. The CDR3 extends over 15 amino acids. The CDR3 protein is CASSSSGTSGGEQYF. For the CDR3, the DNA is TGTGCCAGCAGTTCTTCCGGGACCAGCGGGGGCGAGCAGTACTTC.

CDR3 amino acids: CASSFTQALTYEQYF. The CDR3 region has the DNA TGTGCCAGCAGTTTCACGCAGGCCCTGACCTACGAGCAGTACTTC. The chain employs TRBV27 and TRBJ2-7; D remains unclear. The ends were cut back, 3 bases at V and 2 bases at J, with 14 bases in the middle. CDR3 length: 15 residues. From germline, CDR1 is MNHEY and CDR2 SMNVEV (reference sequence).

The CDR3 sequence: CASSLQYGRSNQPQHF. CDR3 coding DNA: TGTGCCAGCAGCTTGCAGTATGGGCGAAGCAATCAGCCCCAGCATTTT. V usage is TRBV7-2 and J usage is TRBJ1-5; no clear D gene. The CDR3 covers 16 residues. CDR1 SGHTA and CDR2 FQGNSA come from the germline V gene. The ends were cut back, 3 bases at V and 1 base at J, with 13 bases in the middle.

V and J are TRBV29-1 and TRBJ1-2, with unresolved D. The CDR3 is 11 residues long. Trimming shortened V by 8 bases and J by 2 bases, and 9 bases separated the two germline ends. CDR1 is SQVTM, CDR2 ANQGSEA, per germline. The CDR3 DNA sequence: TGCAGCTTCCGAGGAAACTATGGCTACACCTTC. Its translation is CSFRGNYGYTF.

The rearrangement uses TRBV9 and TRBJ2-2; tentatively, D is TRBD1 (6 bases). Germline V gene lookup returns CDR1 SGDLS and CDR2 YYNGEE. The length of the CDR3 is 13 residues. Trimming pared 1 base from V and 7 bases from J, leaving 8 bases between. The CDR3 loop reads CASSVTGHGELFF. CDR3 bases: TGTGCCAGCAGCGTAACAGGGCACGGGGAGCTGTTTTTT.

This chain links TRBV9 with TRBJ1-2; 9 bases agree with TRBD1. Trimming took 3 bases from V and 8 from J; bases not matched to a gene: 8. Germline V gene data show CDR1 as SGDLS and CDR2 as YYNGEE. CDR3 length equals 14 residues. The CDR3 loop reads CASSAQTGGGGYTF. As DNA, the CDR3 is TGTGCCAGCAGCGCACAGACAGGGGGAGGGGGCTACACCTTC.